The rows below give T cell receptor beta chains drawn from one sample of a study of beta chain features in type 1 diabetes. Profiling relied on immunoSEQ multiplex PCR, and the TCRdb table lists in-frame clones only, not all of them. The repertoire holds nearly 350,000 clones, with over 7% as singletons. Sequenced: central memory CD4+ T cells from blood. These receptors were taken from a man aged 25 to 40 with type 1 diabetes. Both conserved end residues are part of each CDR3. A D gene is named only where the DNA matches it firmly. Clone size, where shown, is once, few, many, or a class for clones that have expanded.

DNA: TGCAGCGTCCAACAGAGTGCCTACGAGCAGTACTTC; CDR3: CSVQQSAYEQYF; length: 12; D: NA; J: TRBJ2-7; V: TRBV29-1; size: few
DNA: TGCAGCGCTGAGGACCGGGGGAACTATGGCTACACCTTC; CDR3: CSAEDRGNYGYTF; length: 13; D: NA; J: TRBJ1-2; V: TRBV29-1; size: NA
DNA: TGTGCCAGCGGAATGGACAGCCCACGCAATCAGCCCCAGCATTTT; CDR3: CASGMDSPRNQPQHF; length: 15; D: NA; J: TRBJ1-5; V: TRBV28; size: NA
DNA: TGTGCCAGCAGCCCTAATGGCCAAACTAATGAAAAACTGTTTTTT; CDR3: CASSPNGQTNEKLFF; length: 15; D: NA; J: TRBJ1-4; V: TRBV7-2; size: NA
DNA: TGTGCCAGCAGCTTATTAAACGGAGGGGACACTGAAGCTTTCTTT; CDR3: CASSLLNGGDTEAFF; length: 15; D: NA; J: TRBJ1-1; V: TRBV11-2; size: NA
DNA: TGCGCCAGCAGCTTGAAGACAGGCTCGGGGGGCAACATTCAGTACTTC; CDR3: CASSLKTGSGGNIQYF; length: 16; D: NA; J: TRBJ2-4; V: TRBV5-1; size: NA
DNA: TGTGCCAGCAGCCCCCTAGGGACCACAGATACGCAGTATTTT; CDR3: CASSPLGTTDTQYF; length: 14; D: NA; J: TRBJ2-3; V: TRBV7-2; size: few
DNA: TGTGCCTGGAGTCTAGGTTCAGGGGGCTGGACCGGGGAGCTGTTTTTT; CDR3: CAWSLGSGGWTGELFF; length: 16; D: TRBD1; J: TRBJ2-2; V: TRBV30; size: few
DNA: TGTGCCAGCACCTTGGACAGGGACTCCTACGAGCAGTACTTC; CDR3: CASTLDRDSYEQYF; length: 14; D: TRBD1; J: TRBJ2-7; V: TRBV2; size: few
DNA: TGTGCCACCGCCCGGACAGGGGGCAATCAGCCCCAGCATTTT; CDR3: CATARTGGNQPQHF; length: 14; D: TRBD1; J: TRBJ1-5; V: TRBV6-5; size: NA
DNA: TGTGCCAGTGCCGAGCCCCGGGGGGTCTACGAGCAGTACTTC; CDR3: CASAEPRGVYEQYF; length: 14; D: TRBD2; J: TRBJ2-7; V: TRBV18; size: NA
DNA: TGTGCCAGCAGCTTAGATGGCAGAAACTACGAGCAGTACTTC; CDR3: CASSLDGRNYEQYF; length: 14; D: NA; J: TRBJ2-7; V: TRBV5-4; size: few
DNA: TGTGCCAGCAGCCCTCTAGCAACCGAGACCCAGTACTTC; CDR3: CASSPLATETQYF; length: 13; D: NA; J: TRBJ2-5; V: TRBV28; size: NA
DNA: TGTGCCAGCAGTTATACCCCCGAAGGCGGAGGCTACACCTTC; CDR3: CASSYTPEGGGYTF; length: 14; D: NA; J: TRBJ1-2; V: TRBV6-6; size: NA
DNA: TGTGCCAGCAGTCCTGCGGACAGGGCCAGCAATCAGCCCCAGCATTTT; CDR3: CASSPADRASNQPQHF; length: 16; D: TRBD1; J: TRBJ1-5; V: TRBV28; size: NA
DNA: TGTGCCTGGAGAAGCGGCAGCGGGGGGGCAAATGAGCAGTTCTTC; CDR3: CAWRSGSGGANEQFF; length: 15; D: TRBD2; J: TRBJ2-1; V: TRBV30; size: few
DNA: TGTGCCAGCAGCGTAGGGGCAGGGGAACCCTCCTACGAGCAGTACTTC; CDR3: CASSVGAGEPSYEQYF; length: 16; D: NA; J: TRBJ2-7; V: TRBV9; size: few
DNA: TGTGCTAGCAGGGGACAGGGACATCAGCCCCAGCATTTT; CDR3: CASRGQGHQPQHF; length: 13; D: TRBD1; J: TRBJ1-5; V: TRBV7-7; size: few
DNA: TGTGCCAGCTCACCTACGGCAGGGATGTATCAGCCCCAGCATTTT; CDR3: CASSPTAGMYQPQHF; length: 15; D: NA; J: TRBJ1-5; V: TRBV18; size: few
DNA: TGTGCCAGCAATACGGAGGCCTCTGGAAACACCATATATTTT; CDR3: CASNTEASGNTIYF; length: 14; D: NA; J: TRBJ1-3; V: TRBV2; size: NA
DNA: TGTGCCAGTTACACCCCCGACGGGGTCAATCAGCCCCAGCATTTT; CDR3: CASYTPDGVNQPQHF; length: 15; D: NA; J: TRBJ1-5; V: TRBV28; size: NA
DNA: TGCAGCGTTGCCCCTAACACCGGGGAGCTGTTTTTT; CDR3: CSVAPNTGELFF; length: 12; D: NA; J: TRBJ2-2; V: TRBV29-1; size: few
DNA: TGTGCCAGCAAGCGGACCGAGGCTAACTATGGCTACACCTTC; CDR3: CASKRTEANYGYTF; length: 14; D: NA; J: TRBJ1-2; V: TRBV2; size: many
DNA: TGTGCCACCAGCAGGGGAAAGGACTACTCCGGGGAGCTGTTTTTT; CDR3: CATSRGKDYSGELFF; length: 15; D: NA; J: TRBJ2-2; V: TRBV15; size: few
DNA: TGTGCCAGCAGACGGGACAGCCGGAACACCGGGGAGCTGTTTTTT; CDR3: CASRRDSRNTGELFF; length: 15; D: TRBD1; J: TRBJ2-2; V: TRBV28; size: many
DNA: TGTGCCAGCTCACCACTAATCGACAGGGGTGGGGCCAACGTCCTGACTTTC; CDR3: CASSPLIDRGGANVLTF; length: 17; D: TRBD1; J: TRBJ2-6; V: TRBV18; size: NA
DNA: TGTGCCAGTAGTTACAATCCCGACAGGGTTTCGTACGAGCAGTACTTC; CDR3: CASSYNPDRVSYEQYF; length: 16; D: TRBD1; J: TRBJ2-7; V: TRBV19; size: NA
DNA: TGCGCCAGCAGCTTGGTGGCAGGGAACTATGGCTACACCTTC; CDR3: CASSLVAGNYGYTF; length: 14; D: NA; J: TRBJ1-2; V: TRBV5-1; size: few
DNA: TGTGCCAGCAGTTACTGGCAGGGGGCTGACAATGAGCAGTTCTTC; CDR3: CASSYWQGADNEQFF; length: 15; D: TRBD1; J: TRBJ2-1; V: TRBV6-5; size: NA
DNA: TGTGCCAGCAGCTTTGGGGCGGATGGCTACACCTTC; CDR3: CASSFGADGYTF; length: 12; D: NA; J: TRBJ1-2; V: TRBV7-9; size: NA
DNA: TGTGCCAGCAGTGGGGCAGGGGGAAGAGATACGCAGTATTTT; CDR3: CASSGAGGRDTQYF; length: 14; D: TRBD1; J: TRBJ2-3; V: TRBV28; size: few
DNA: TGTGCCATCAGTGAGGCGACTTACCCGAACACTGAAGCTTTCTTT; CDR3: CAISEATYPNTEAFF; length: 15; D: NA; J: TRBJ1-1; V: TRBV10-3; size: few
DNA: TGTGCCAGCAGCTTAGAGGGGAATTATGGCTACACCTTC; CDR3: CASSLEGNYGYTF; length: 13; D: NA; J: TRBJ1-2; V: TRBV7-2; size: few
DNA: TGTGCCAGCAGCGTGGGGCAGGGAATGCGGGAGCAGTACTTC; CDR3: CASSVGQGMREQYF; length: 14; D: NA; J: TRBJ2-7; V: TRBV9; size: NA
DNA: TGTGCCAGCAGTGAACTGAGCTCCTACAATGAGCAGTTCTTC; CDR3: CASSELSSYNEQFF; length: 14; D: NA; J: TRBJ2-1; V: TRBV6-1; size: once
DNA: TGTGCCAGCAGTTCGGGACAGAGCACAGATACGCAGTATTTT; CDR3: CASSSGQSTDTQYF; length: 14; D: TRBD1; J: TRBJ2-3; V: TRBV6-5; size: NA
DNA: TGTGCCAGCAGCGAGTTTGCGGAGCAGTTCTTC; CDR3: CASSEFAEQFF; length: 11; D: NA; J: TRBJ2-1; V: TRBV11-2; size: many
DNA: TGTGCCAGCTCACCACAGAGGGTCGGTCAGCCCCAGCATTTT; CDR3: CASSPQRVGQPQHF; length: 14; D: NA; J: TRBJ1-5; V: TRBV18; size: NA
DNA: TGCAGCGCCTTTGACAGTCAGTCCCAGCATTTT; CDR3: CSAFDSQSQHF; length: 11; D: NA; J: TRBJ1-5; V: TRBV29-1; size: few
DNA: TGTGCCATCAGTGCTGATCAACAAGAGACCCAGTACTTC; CDR3: CAISADQQETQYF; length: 13; D: NA; J: TRBJ2-5; V: TRBV10-3; size: NA
DNA: TGTGCCTGGGCACAGGGGAGTTCTTACGAGCAGTACTTC; CDR3: CAWAQGSSYEQYF; length: 13; D: TRBD1; J: TRBJ2-7; V: TRBV30; size: few
DNA: TGTGCCAGCTCACCACGGACATCCGCGGCAGATACGCAGTATTTT; CDR3: CASSPRTSAADTQYF; length: 15; D: NA; J: TRBJ2-3; V: TRBV18; size: NA
DNA: TGTGCCAGCTCACCAATTGACAGGGACAATGAGCAGTTCTTC; CDR3: CASSPIDRDNEQFF; length: 14; D: TRBD1; J: TRBJ2-1; V: TRBV18; size: NA
DNA: TGCAGCGTTGTAGCACAGCGGGGCACAGATACGCAGTATTTT; CDR3: CSVVAQRGTDTQYF; length: 14; D: NA; J: TRBJ2-3; V: TRBV29-1; size: NA
DNA: TGTGCCAGCACCGAGCTATTGCAAGAGACCCAGTACTTC; CDR3: CASTELLQETQYF; length: 13; D: NA; J: TRBJ2-5; V: TRBV7-2; size: few